This passage covers 19 T cell receptor beta chains from one sample sequenced in a study of response to subunit inactivated influenza vaccine. TCRdb re-called the RT-PCR reads through MiXCR, storing one row per CDR3 protein. Seen here are about 540,000 distinct CDR3 sequences, 13% to 15% observed once, and the top ten hold more than 9.5%. Source: PBMCs from blood, taken approximately 12 days after vaccination. The receptors here all came from a man aged 50 to 60 who received an inactivated influenza vaccine.

The chain has TRBV29-1 and TRBJ2-7; TRBD1 might be the D (6 bases). The CDR3 runs to 13 residues. Trimming pared 5 bases from V and 5 bases from J, leaving 16 bases between. Germline CDR1 and CDR2: SQVTM and ANQGSEA. The CDR3 sequence is CSVSGHLFHEQYF. The DNA for the CDR3 is TGCAGCGTTTCGGGACATCTATTCCACGAGCAGTACTTC.

The rearrangement links TRBV6-6 to TRBJ1-5, with D possibly being TRBD1 (5 bases). V lost 0 bases, J lost 8 bases, and 5 bases lay in between. Germline CDR1 and CDR2: MNHNY and SVGAGI (reference sequence). CDR3 length equals 12 residues. The CDR3 spells CASSYSGEPQHF. The CDR3 region has the DNA TGTGCCAGCAGTTACTCAGGGGAGCCCCAGCATTTT.

V gene TRBV11-3 combines with J gene TRBJ2-5; TRBD1 is a possible D gene (6 bases). Germline CDR1 is SGHNT and CDR2 is YENEEA. This CDR3 comprises 16 residues. V shed 6 bases and J shed 1 base, with 18 bases lying between them. CDR3: CASSLTGSAIQETQYF. The DNA for the CDR3 is TGTGCCAGCAGTCTTACAGGGAGCGCTATCCAAGAGACCCAGTACTTC.

The chain combines TRBV5-1 with TRBJ2-5; 13 bases line up with TRBD2. Looked up from germline, CDR1 is SGHRS and CDR2 is YFSETQ. The CDR3 totals 16 residues. The V gene end was trimmed by 4 bases and the J gene end by 2 bases; junction bases not matched to a gene: 5. The CDR3 loop reads CASSAGLAGDQETQYF. The DNA for the CDR3 is TGCGCCAGCAGCGCCGGACTAGCGGGAGATCAAGAGACCCAGTACTTC.

This clonotype was picked up a small number of times. The J gene is TRBJ1-6, the V gene TRBV27; D is perhaps TRBD1 (5 bases). The CDR3 spans 12 residues. The germline CDR1 and CDR2 sequences are MNHEY and SMNVEV (reference sequence). V lost 8 bases and J 5 bases, leaving 7 bases between the germline ends. The CDR3 loop is CASSDNNSPLHF. The DNA of the CDR3 is TGTGCCAGCTCGGACAATAATTCACCCCTCCACTTT.

This chain links TRBV3-1 with TRBJ2-1; 8 bases line up with TRBD1. The V gene's germline CDR1 is LGHDT and CDR2 YNNKEL (reference sequence). Germline trimming cut 1 base from V and 5 bases from J; bases unmatched to any gene: 4. The CDR3 contains 15 residues. The CDR3 DNA reads TGTGCCAGCAGCCAAGTACGACAGGGGAACAATGAGCAGTTCTTC. It encodes CASSQVRQGNNEQFF.

In regard to this clonotype: A junction end diverges from the germline sequence, so it may reflect a read error. The J gene is TRBJ2-3, the V gene TRBV5-4; 10 bases match TRBD1. This CDR3 comprises 15 residues. Germline CDR1 and CDR2: SGHNT and YYREEE (reference sequence). CDR3 in amino acids: CAGSLRTGGSDTQYF. Here the CDR3 DNA reads TGTGCCGGCAGCTTACGGACAGGGGGAAGCGATACGCAGTATTTT.

V and J are TRBV12-3 or TRBV12-4 and TRBJ1-2, with TRBD1 as a possible D gene (5 bases). Trimming took off 0 bases at V and 7 bases at J, with 18 bases between the two ends. The CDR3 contains 16 residues. CDR3 protein: CASSLAVGAKFGGYTF. The CDR3 region has the DNA TGTGCCAGCAGTTTAGCCGTCGGGGCCAAGTTCGGTGGCTACACCTTC.

The genes are TRBV19 and TRBJ2-1; 14 bases are shared with TRBD2. Per germline, CDR1 LNHDA and CDR2 SQIVND (reference sequence). The CDR3 has 14 amino acids. Trimming cost V 4 bases and J 15 bases; bases outside gene matches: 8. The CDR3, as DNA: TGTGCCAGTAGTAAAATGACTAGCGGGGGGGCTACGTTCTTC. It is translated as CASSKMTSGGATFF.

V usage is TRBV5-1 and J usage is TRBJ2-6; maybe TRBD2 (7 bases). With 1 base removed from V and 1 base from J, the gap between germline ends came to 18 bases. From germline, CDR1 is SGHRS and CDR2 YFSETQ. The CDR3 spans 19 residues. In nucleotides, the CDR3 is TGCGCCAGCAGCTTGCCCTGGGGGGGCCCGGGATCTGGGGCCAACGTCCTGACTTTC. This codes for CASSLPWGGPGSGANVLTF.

This clonotype turned up a few times. V is TRBV6-5 and J is TRBJ2-7; 7 nucleotides agree with TRBD2. The germline CDR1 and CDR2 sequences are MNHEY and SVGAGI. The CDR3 totals 16 residues. The trim removed 2 bases at V and 3 bases at J, leaving 10 bases unmatched. CDR3 in amino acids: CASSYTRDYGDYEQYF. CDR3 sequence (DNA): TGTGCCAGCAGTTACACCCGGGACTATGGGGACTACGAGCAGTACTTC.

Ten or more counts support this clonotype. The chain joins TRBV6-2 or TRBV6-3 to TRBJ2-1; D may be TRBD1 (5 bases). CDR1 MNHEY and CDR2 SVGEGT come from the germline V gene. The germline V and J ends were trimmed by 3 bases and 2 bases, with 14 bases remaining between them. This CDR3 comprises 16 residues. The CDR3 is CASSYSSGRPYNEQFF. CDR3 in DNA: TGTGCCAGCAGTTATTCCTCAGGGCGACCCTACAATGAGCAGTTCTTC.

This clonotype occurred many times. The gene calls are TRBV7-2 and TRBJ2-7; a weak D match, TRBD2 (5 bases). Per germline, CDR1 SGHTA and CDR2 FQGNSA. This CDR3 has 12 residues. The ends were cut back, 9 bases at V and 0 bases at J, with 9 bases in the middle. This CDR3 is CARRASSYEQYF. CDR3 nucleotide sequence: TGTGCCAGGAGGGCCAGCTCCTACGAGCAGTACTTC.

This clonotype was counted at least ten times. The CDR3 reads CASSYSRPQNNSPLHF. CDR3 coding DNA: TGTGCCAGCAGTTACTCGAGACCTCAGAATAATTCACCCCTCCACTTT. The rearrangement joins TRBV6-5 to TRBJ1-6; no clear D. The V end lost 0 bases, the J end lost 5 bases, and 11 bases lay between the germline ends. Germline CDR1 is MNHEY and CDR2 is SVGAGI. The CDR3 contains 16 residues.

The chain carries TRBV20-1 and TRBJ2-1; D tentatively fits TRBD1 or TRBD2 (5 bases each). The CDR3 extends over 14 amino acids. The V end was cut by 4 bases, the J end by 6 bases, with 16 bases between. Germline V gene sequence: CDR1 DFQATT, CDR2 SNEGSKA (reference sequence). The CDR3 spells CSAIGTLGINEQFF. CDR3 DNA sequence: TGCAGTGCTATTGGGACCTTGGGGATCAATGAGCAGTTCTTC.

J is TRBJ2-3 and V is TRBV20-1, with D uncertain. CDR1 is DFQATT and CDR2 is SNEGSKA in the germline V gene (reference sequence). The CDR3 has 11 residues. Between the trimmed V and J ends, which lost 2 bases and 6 bases, there was a span of 6 bases. In DNA form, the CDR3 reads TGCAGTGCTAGAATAGGGGATACGCAGTATTTT. Translated: CSARIGDTQYF.

This clonotype occurred many times. The CDR3 reads CSVEVGQGVPYEQYF. The CDR3, as DNA: TGCAGCGTTGAAGTTGGGCAGGGGGTCCCCTACGAGCAGTACTTC. The chain joins TRBV29-1 to TRBJ2-7; 7 nucleotides agree with TRBD1. The germline gives CDR1 SQVTM, CDR2 ANQGSEA. Germline trimming cut 1 base from V and 2 bases from J; bases unmatched to any gene: 8. The CDR3 loop spans 15 amino acids.

This clonotype was seen at least ten times. The chain carries TRBV4-3 and TRBJ1-4; 8 nucleotides align to TRBD1. Germline trimming cut 4 bases from V and 6 bases from J; bases unmatched to any gene: 7. This CDR3 has 15 amino acids. The V gene's germline CDR1 is LGHNA and CDR2 YSLEER. The CDR3 reads CASSPTGAVDEKLFF. CDR3 in DNA: TGCGCCAGCAGCCCGACAGGGGCGGTCGATGAAAAACTGTTTTTT.

V is TRBV12-3 or TRBV12-4 and J is TRBJ2-1; D may match TRBD1 or TRBD2 (5 bases each). The CDR3 runs 12 residues. The V end lost 6 bases, the J end lost 4 bases, and 7 bases lay between the germline ends. CDR3 loop: CASRRGYNEQFF. CDR3 DNA sequence: TGTGCCAGCAGGAGGGGTTACAATGAGCAGTTCTTC.